One sample yielded the 19 T cell receptor beta chains listed below, sequenced in a study of chronic HIV infection and antiretroviral therapy. TCRdb re-called the 5' RACE reads with MiXCR, one entry per CDR3 protein. The data contain under 55,000 distinct CDR3 sequences, 15% to 20% of them singletons. Sequenced: peripheral blood. All receptors derive from an adult who had HIV and had not received antiretroviral therapy, or was an uninfected healthy control (not recorded which).

This chain uses TRBV4-1 with TRBJ2-4; TRBD2 might be the D (5 bases). The V end lost 4 bases, the J end lost 11 bases, and 21 bases lay between the germline ends. In germline, CDR1 is MGHRA, CDR2 YSYEKL. CDR3 length equals 15 residues. The CDR3: CASSPSPGCTGFQYF. The DNA of the CDR3 is TGCGCCAGCAGCCCTTCTCCGGGGTGCACGGGTTTTCAGTACTTC.

Only a few counts were recorded for this clonotype. V and J are TRBV12-3 or TRBV12-4 and TRBJ2-4; weak D call: TRBD1 (6 bases). V shed 4 bases and J shed 9 bases, with 25 bases lying between them. The CDR3 sequence is 17 residues long. CDR3 DNA sequence: TGTGCCAGCAGTTCAGCGACAGGTATGGGACCCGGTGGCATTCAGTACTTC. It is translated as CASSSATGMGPGGIQYF.

The chain links TRBV28 to TRBJ2-7; 10 bases line up with TRBD2. The CDR3 consists of 14 residues. The V gene end was trimmed by 6 bases and the J gene end by 4 bases; junction bases not matched to a gene: 6. Per germline, CDR1 MDHEN and CDR2 SYDVKM. For the CDR3, the DNA is TGTGCCAGCAGGGAGACTAGCGGGCCTTACGAGCAGTACTTC. It yields the protein CASRETSGPYEQYF.

The chain employs TRBV28 and TRBJ2-5; 13 nucleotides match TRBD2. The trim removed 9 bases at V and 5 bases at J, leaving 6 bases unmatched. The CDR3 has 14 residues. Per germline, CDR1 MDHEN and CDR2 SYDVKM. The CDR3 nucleotides are TGTGCCAGTGCGGGGACTAGCGGGACCGAGACCCAGTACTTC. Protein: CASAGTSGTETQYF. Supplemented by reference TRBV28 and TRBJ2-5, the full variable domain reads DVKVTQSSRYLVKRTGEKVFLECVQDMDHENMFWYRQDPGLGLRLIYFSYDVKMKEKGDIPEGYSVSREKKERFSLILESASTNQTSMYLCASAGTSGTETQYFGPGTRLLVL.

The V and J genes are TRBV28 and TRBJ1-6, with D possibly TRBD1 on 6 matching bases. V was shortened by 5 bases and J by 6 bases, with 17 bases between the two germline ends. Germline assignment: CDR1 MDHEN and CDR2 SYDVKM. CDR3 length: 16 amino acids. CDR3 in DNA: TGTGCCAGCAGTCCTCAGACAGGAATGGCTAATTCACCCCTCCACTTT. This codes for CASSPQTGMANSPLHF.

This clonotype was counted a few times. The gene calls are TRBV11-2 and TRBJ2-7; either TRBD1 or TRBD2 may fit D (6 bases each). V lost 4 bases to trimming and J lost 4 bases, with 11 bases between them. Germline V lookup: CDR1 SGHAT, CDR2 FQNNGV. This CDR3 has 13 residues. CDR3 region: CASSSGARYEQYF. In DNA form, the CDR3 reads TGTGCCAGCAGCTCGGGGGCGAGGTACGAGCAGTACTTC.

This clonotype appeared a few times. The chain combines TRBV6-5 with TRBJ2-7; TRBD2 matches at 10 bases. CDR1 is MNHEY and CDR2 is SVGAGI in the germline V gene. V lost 2 bases, J lost 4 bases, and 8 bases stayed unmatched. CDR3 length equals 16 residues. The CDR3 region has the DNA TGTGCCAGCAGTTACGGGGGACCGGGACTAGCGTACGAGCAGTACTTC. Protein: CASSYGGPGLAYEQYF.

This clonotype was counted a few times. The genes are TRBV4-1 and TRBJ2-7; 11 positions agree with TRBD2. The CDR3 sequence is 15 residues long. Germline CDR1 MGHRA, CDR2 YSYEKL. V shed 8 bases and J 4 bases; nucleotides not matched to a gene: 10. CDR3 nucleotide sequence: TGCGCCAGCGGGCGACGACTAGCGGGATCTTACGAGCAGTACTTC. Its translation is CASGRRLAGSYEQYF.

In its sample, this clonotype was seen a few times. The chain couples TRBV27 to TRBJ2-1, with TRBD2 identical over 11 bases. The CDR3 runs to 16 residues. Germline CDR1 reads MNHEY; CDR2 reads SMNVEV (reference sequence). V lost 5 bases and J lost 7; bases outside the gene matches: 10. CDR3 bases: TGTGCCAGCAGTACCTTAGCGGGAGGGCCCTTGAATGAGCAGTTCTTC. Its protein product is CASSTLAGGPLNEQFF.

The chain joins TRBV6-5 to TRBJ2-2, with D unclear. Germline V gives CDR1 MNHEY, CDR2 SVGAGI. Deletions cut 4 bases from V and 4 bases from J, with 4 bases between. CDR3 size: 12 residues. The CDR3 sequence: CASSSTTGELFF. Here the CDR3 DNA reads TGTGCCAGCAGTTCTACCACCGGGGAGCTGTTTTTT.

The chain has TRBV7-6 and TRBJ1-2; D ambiguous. This CDR3 is 13 amino acids long. The germline CDR1 and CDR2 sequences are SGHVS and FNYEAQ. V was pared by 5 bases and J by 8 bases, with 15 bases between. The CDR3 region is CASSSIEGRGYTF. For the CDR3, the DNA is TGTGCCAGCAGCAGCATCGAGGGCCGGGGCTACACCTTC.

The table lists this clonotype with a few counts. V is TRBV27 and J is TRBJ2-1, with 9 bases identical to TRBD2. With V trimmed by 7 bases and J by 1 base, 8 bases remained unmatched. This CDR3 contains 16 residues. CDR1 and CDR2 (germline): MNHEY, SMNVEV (reference sequence). For the CDR3, the DNA is TGTGCCAGCAATCTAATAGCGGGAGTATCCTACAATGAGCAGTTCTTC. Translating it yields CASNLIAGVSYNEQFF.

This clonotype turned up a few times. This rearrangement joins TRBV29-1 to TRBJ2-2; TRBD2 aligns across 9 bases. Germline V gene sequence: CDR1 SQVTM, CDR2 ANQGSEA. The CDR3 is made up of 14 amino acids. V gave up 4 bases and J gave up 5 bases; unmatched junction bases: 5. In DNA, the CDR3 is TGCAGCGTTGCAGCACTAGCGGGTACCGGGGAGCTGTTTTTT. Its translation: CSVAALAGTGELFF.

There are a few counts of this clonotype. The rearrangement uses TRBV20-1 and TRBJ2-7; D gene uncertain. In germline, CDR1 is DFQATT, CDR2 SNEGSKA (reference sequence). Trimming took 2 bases from V and 0 from J, leaving 8 bases between them. The CDR3 spans 13 residues. The CDR3: CSARIRSSYEQYF. CDR3 sequence (DNA): TGCAGTGCTAGAATTAGAAGCTCCTACGAGCAGTACTTC.

A few counts support this clonotype. The chain combines TRBV5-6 with TRBJ1-6; D gene unclear. Trimming removed 0 bases at V and 0 bases at J, with 7 bases between. There are 16 residues in the CDR3. The germline V gene has CDR1 SGHDT and CDR2 YYEEEE. Here the CDR3 reads CASSLGISSYNSPLHF. DNA for the CDR3: TGTGCCAGCAGCTTGGGGATCAGCTCCTATAATTCACCCCTCCACTTT.

The CDR3 protein is CATSSNRRAATDTQYF. The CDR3 DNA sequence: TGTGCCACCAGCAGCAACCGGCGAGCGGCCACAGATACGCAGTATTTT. The chain carries TRBV15 and TRBJ2-3; possibly TRBD2 for D (5 bases). The germline CDR1 and CDR2 sequences are LNHNV and YYDKDF (reference sequence). V was shortened by 3 bases and J by 2 bases, with 15 bases between the two germline ends. The CDR3 extends over 16 amino acids.

The CDR3 sequence is CASSQAGSETQYF. The CDR3 DNA sequence: TGCGCCAGCAGCCAGGCGGGGTCAGAGACCCAGTACTTC. The gene calls are TRBV5-1 and TRBJ2-5; tentatively, D is TRBD2 (6 bases). CDR3 length: 13 amino acids. CDR1 SGHRS and CDR2 YFSETQ come from the germline V gene. The V end lost 4 bases, the J end lost 4 bases, and 11 bases lay between the germline ends.

The chain employs TRBV7-6 and TRBJ2-2; TRBD2 matches 10 bases. This CDR3 contains 17 residues. Trimming removed 3 bases from V and 2 bases from J; junction bases left unmatched: 6. Per germline, CDR1 SGHVS and CDR2 FNYEAQ. The CDR3 nucleotides are TGTGCCAGCAGCTTTCCCGCTAGCGGGGGCAACACCGGGGAGCTGTTTTTT. This translates into CASSFPASGGNTGELFF.

The chain carries TRBV3-1 and TRBJ2-3, with D unresolved. V was shortened by 4 bases and J by 2 bases, with 13 bases between the two germline ends. CDR3 length: 15 residues. CDR1 and CDR2 (germline): LGHDT, YNNKEL (reference sequence). The CDR3 coding sequence is TGTGCCAGCAGCCTTGACGGCAGGATCACAGATACGCAGTATTTT. Translating it yields CASSLDGRITDTQYF.